This T cell receptor beta chain was found in a study of human T cells and chemical hapten exposure (dated by TCRdb to 2020 to 2022). General notes on the study: For sensitization, 2% DPC in acetone was applied to a roughly 2 cm by roughly 2 cm area of upper inner arm skin. Throughout the study period of roughly 24 weeks, patients also received therapeutic DPC doses to the scalp every week. Patch testing was done on the upper back using Finn chambers containing 0.01% DPC, and results were scored after 6 days according to International Contact Dermatitis Research Group standards. Most of the patients in the cohort were female, and the cohort covered alopecia areata with under or over 50% scalp involvement, alopecia totalis and alopecia universalis. Libraries were combined into a pool for sequencing, and differences in TCR yield between samples came mainly from small differences in library volumes within the pool. In alopecia patients, the study followed how the peripheral blood TCR repertoire changed in vivo over primary and secondary sensitization to diphenylcyclopropenone (DPC), a hapten. Blood was sampled from patients pre-sensitization (week 0) and at 2, 6 and about 24 weeks after DPC sensitization. Blood for TCR sequencing was provided by twenty-nine alopecia patients at one to four time points (pre-sensitization, 2, 6 and 24 weeks). The full study reports these points: Patch test score correlated positively with the number of PT1 expanded TCRs, reaching significance at thresholds 8, 16 and 32 but not at 4. The number of TCRs above 1 in 1000 frequency did not change with DPC sensitization; there was no evidence of global repertoire structure alterations. Significantly more large CDR3 similarity clusters were formed by expanded TCRs than by pre-sensitization or healthy control sets, consistent with antigen-driven responses. Because every patient had alopecia, a presumed autoimmune disease, the patients' immune response might differ from that of healthy individuals. Repeated subsampling changed both the strength of the expansion versus patch-test correlation and the threshold at which the correlation became significant.

Library creation used RACE. Reads for this sample came from a NextSeq 500. Library preparation attached unique molecular identifiers to individual cDNA molecules for quantitative, reproducible TCR counting. Both TCR alpha and TCR beta chains were sequenced from each blood RNA sample. As for how the authors treated the data: Samples had a median of about 96,000 TCRs, with a range from about 20,000 to 690,600. V, J and CDR3 annotation of the TCR reads was performed with the Decombinator software suite. For PS versus PT1 abundance plots, all samples were subsampled to the same number of TCRs (28,000). TCRs were defined as expanded if absent before sensitization and observed at least eight times at the 2-week time point. The public reads were run again by TCRdb, first through fastp at Q25 and then through MiXCR, and only productive beta chains were kept. CDR3 protein sequences are deduplicated, and each keeps its most common genes and DNA. The V and J calls and clone size come from TCRdb's table, not from the authors' own analysis. The sample records about 380,000 distinct CDR3 sequences, roughly 4.8% of which are singletons. 2% to 2.5% of the sample lies in the top ten.

The sample's time point label is to be understood as: patch test 1, 2 weeks after DPC sensitization. The sample's treatment or condition label, decoded: therapeutic diphenylcyclopropenone sensitization with weekly scalp DPC. Blood at each patch-test visit was drawn before the patch test was applied. Patients were considered eligible if aged 18 to 70, diagnosed with alopecia and deemed suitable for DPC therapy, and patients were excluded if pregnant. Total RNA was extracted from unfractionated whole blood collected in Tempus Blood RNA tubes. Including cysteine and phenylalanine, the CDR3 has 12 amino acids. The CDR3 DNA has 36 bases and is translated from base 1. Looking up the germline V gene yields CDR1 MNHNS and CDR2 SASEGT. Only a few counts were recorded for this clonotype. Its specific antigen is unknown. No much larger clonotype is one base removed from it; base qualities were not supplied.

The sequence was collected from a woman in her forties or fifties with alopecia areata. Some clones in this sample may be carry-over from other donors' samples. The chain was built from TRBV6-1 and TRBJ1-1; the best D guess is TRBD1, with 5 bases matching. The input for sequencing was whole blood, taken in connection with sensitization to the hapten diphenylcyclopropenone (DPC). The nucleotide sequence is given as TGTACCACGGGGGAGCCGAACACTGAAGCTTTCTTT. This sequence encodes CTTGEPNTEAFF.